Each of the 16 T cell receptor beta chains below was sequenced from the same sample in a study of T cells in Graves' hyperthyroidism and ophthalmopathy (dated by TCRdb to about 2019). The library was obtained by multiplex PCR. The reads were generated on an Illumina HiSeq 2000. The TCR beta CDR3 regions were amplified from RNA transcripts. A first-round RT-PCR of the TCR CDR3 used the HTBI primer set with the Qiagen OneStep RT-PCR kit. In-frame beta chains were kept once TCRdb had trimmed the public reads at Q25 with fastp and called clones with MiXCR. Every entry covers one CDR3 protein and lists the most common genes and DNA from its rows. The sample table records under 200,000 distinct CDR3 sequences; around 8.9% of these occur just once. Approximately 20% of the sample rests with the top ten. The sequenced sample was blood. These TCRs come from a young woman with Graves' hyperthyroidism that later progressed to Graves' ophthalmopathy.

This clonotype has at least ten counts. The rearrangement uses TRBV20-1 and TRBJ2-1; 9 nucleotides agree with TRBD1. V shed 2 bases, J shed 1 base, and the junction held 6 bases outside the gene matches. The CDR3 length is 16 residues. The germline gives CDR1 DFQATT, CDR2 SNEGSKA (reference sequence). The CDR3 region is CSARRVQGASYNEQFF. In nucleotides, the CDR3 is TGCAGTGCTAGAAGGGTACAGGGGGCATCCTACAATGAGCAGTTCTTC.

This clonotype was counted ten times or more. This rearrangement joins TRBV25-1 to TRBJ2-2; D not resolved. The V and J ends lost 4 bases and 5 bases respectively, with 8 bases between them. This CDR3 is built from 13 residues. Germline-derived CDR1 and CDR2 are MGHDK and SYGVNS. The CDR3 DNA reads TGTGCCAGCAGTGGGAGCCCAACCGGGGAGCTGTTTTTT. This translates into CASSGSPTGELFF.

V gene TRBV5-6 combines with J gene TRBJ2-4; D gene uncertain. Germline CDR1 and CDR2: SGHDT and YYEEEE. The CDR3 consists of 13 residues. The V gene lost 0 bases and the J gene lost 7 bases, with 8 bases spanning the gap. DNA for the CDR3: TGTGCCAGCAGCTTGGGTCTAGGGAACATTCAGTACTTC. Its protein is CASSLGLGNIQYF. The entire variable domain, with the rest obtained from reference TRBV5-6 and TRBJ2-4, is as follows: DAGVTQSPTHLIKTRGQQVTLRCSPKSGHDTVSWYQQALGQGPQFIFQYYEEEERQRGNFPDRFSGHQFPNYSSELNVNALLLGDSALYLCASSLGLGNIQYFGAGTRLSVL.

Concerning this clonotype itself: One end of the junction does not line up with germline, which may come from a read error. The chain links TRBV20-1 to TRBJ2-3, with D unresolved. Germline CDR1 reads DFQATT; CDR2 reads SNEGSKA (reference sequence). The CDR3 length is 17 residues. The CDR3 DNA is TGCAGTGCTAGAAAAGGTTCGGGCCTGAGGAGCACAGATATGCAGTATTTT. Protein: CSARKGSGLRSTDMQYF.

A few counts support this clonotype. The chain links TRBV5-5 to TRBJ2-5; 8 bases agree with TRBD1. The V gene's germline CDR1 is SGHKS and CDR2 YYEKEE (reference sequence). The CDR3 spans 15 residues. Germline trimming cut 0 bases from V and 5 bases from J; bases unmatched to any gene: 6. In DNA form, the CDR3 reads TGTGCCAGCAGCTTGGGAGACAGGGGAGCCGAGACCCAGTACTTC. Encoded protein: CASSLGDRGAETQYF. Combining the CDR3 with reference TRBV5-5 and TRBJ2-5 gives the whole variable domain DAGVTQSPTHLIKTRGQQVTLRCSPISGHKSVSWYQQVLGQGPQFIFQYYEKEERGRGNFPDRFSARQFPNYSSELNVNALLLGDSALYLCASSLGDRGAETQYFGPGTRLLVL.

This clonotype has ten or more counts. The V gene is TRBV28, the J gene TRBJ2-7; D might be TRBD1 (5 bases). This CDR3 is 15 amino acids long. In germline, CDR1 is MDHEN, CDR2 SYDVKM. V was trimmed by 5 bases and J by 5 bases, leaving 19 bases between them. Here the CDR3 DNA reads TGTGCCAGCAGTCCCGCCCGGCAGGGTCCCAACGAGCAGTACTTC. This sequence encodes CASSPARQGPNEQYF.

This clonotype has ten or more counts. This sequence joins TRBV6-1 and TRBJ2-2; TRBD1 agrees at 7 bases. CDR3 length: 18 residues. V was pared by 6 bases and J by 2 bases, with 15 bases of the junction left unmatched. Germline assignment: CDR1 MNHNS and CDR2 SASEGT. CDR3 sequence: CASRRQMTGLRNTGELFF. The CDR3 DNA reads as TGTGCCAGCAGGCGTCAAATGACAGGGCTTCGAAACACCGGGGAGCTGTTTTTT.

This clonotype appeared many times. The chain joins TRBV18 to TRBJ1-5, with D perhaps TRBD1 (6 bases). The V end was cut by 6 bases, the J end by 7 bases, with 19 bases between. The CDR3 is made up of 15 amino acids. Germline loops: CDR1 KGHSH, CDR2 LQKENI. Written as DNA, the CDR3 is TGTGCCAGCTCGCCGACCGATGGGGGGCCCCAGCCCCAGCATTTT. Encoded protein: CASSPTDGGPQPQHF.

Remarks on this clonotype: Given a much more abundant clone one base away, this may be a read error. The chain employs TRBV7-2 and TRBJ2-2; D might be TRBD2 (6 bases). The CDR3 contains 15 residues. V was clipped by 7 bases and J by 1 base, with 13 bases between them. Germline assignment: CDR1 SGHTA and CDR2 FQGNSA. Written as DNA, the CDR3 is TGTGCCAGCACCCCGGGACTGGGGAACACCGGGGAGCTGTTTTTT. It yields the protein CASTPGLGNTGELFF.

There are many counts of this clonotype. The J gene is TRBJ2-5, the V gene TRBV6-1, with 11 bases aligning to TRBD2. V was pared by 7 bases and J by 5 bases, with 9 bases of the junction left unmatched. This CDR3 comprises 15 residues. Germline assignment: CDR1 MNHNS and CDR2 SASEGT. The CDR3 nucleotides are TGTGCCAGCAAAACTAGCGGGGGCCTTCAGGAGACCCAGTACTTC. It yields the protein CASKTSGGLQETQYF.

In its sample, this clonotype was seen many times. The chain has TRBV12-3 or TRBV12-4 and TRBJ2-3; TRBD2 agrees at 13 bases. The CDR3 has 17 residues. V shed 6 bases, J shed 8 bases, and the junction held 14 bases outside the gene matches. DNA of the CDR3: TGTGCCAGCAGATCAGATACTAGCGGGAGGGGTCGGGCTACGCAGTATTTT. As protein: CASRSDTSGRGRATQYF.

This clonotype occurred once. This may arise from a read error, as a much more abundant clone is one base away. This sequence joins TRBV20-1 and TRBJ2-1, with D possibly being TRBD2 (5 bases). CDR3 length equals 16 residues. Germline V gives CDR1 DFQATT, CDR2 SNEGSKA (reference sequence). The chain's CDR3 is CSARDNPSLAYNEQLF. The DNA of the CDR3 is TGCAGTGCTAGAGATAATCCCTCCCTAGCCTACAATGAGCAGCTCTTC.

Concerning this clonotype: A much larger clonotype is one base distant, so this may be a read error. The chain employs TRBV9 and TRBJ2-1; TRBD1 matches at 7 bases. CDR1 and CDR2 from the germline V gene are SGDLS and YYNGEE. This CDR3 has 14 amino acids. The CDR3 sequence: CAGSVEGAHNEQFF. CDR3 sequence (DNA): TGTGCCGGCAGCGTAGAGGGGGCGCATAATGAGCAGTTCTTC.

This clonotype has at least ten counts. The rearrangement links TRBV2 to TRBJ2-5; TRBD2 matches at 13 bases. Trimming removed 8 bases from V and 4 bases from J; junction bases left unmatched: 4. The V gene's germline CDR1 is SNHLY and CDR2 FYNNEI. The CDR3 sequence is 14 residues long. CDR3 sequence reads: CASWRLAGGETQYF. The CDR3 region has the DNA TGTGCCAGCTGGAGACTAGCGGGAGGAGAGACCCAGTACTTC. Filled out from reference TRBV2 and TRBJ2-5, the complete variable domain reads EPEVTQTPSHQVTQMGQEVILRCVPISNHLYFYWYRQILGQKVEFLVSFYNNEISEKSEIFDDQFSVERPDGSNFTLKIRSTKLEDSAMYFCASWRLAGGETQYFGPGTRLLVL.

This clonotype came up many times. The chain uses TRBV12-3 or TRBV12-4 and TRBJ2-5, with 11 bases fitting TRBD2. The CDR3 is made up of 14 amino acids. The V segment lost 4 bases and the J segment 6 bases; nucleotides outside the gene matches: 4. The CDR3 nucleotides read TGTGCCAGCAGTTATACTAGCGGGGGCAAGACCCAGTACTTC. Amino acid sequence: CASSYTSGGKTQYF.

The chain uses TRBV25-1 and TRBJ2-4; no firm D call. The CDR3 covers 15 residues. The germline V gene encodes CDR1 MGHDK and CDR2 SYGVNS. Trimming shortened V by 3 bases and J by 1 base, and 10 bases separated the two germline ends. The DNA for the CDR3 is TGTGCCAGCAGTGAGTATAACTCGGCCAAAAACATTCAGTACTTC. Amino acid sequence: CASSEYNSAKNIQYF.